Shown below are 4 T cell receptor beta chains from a single sample sequenced in a study of blood T cell repertoires in COVID-19. The table came from immunoSEQ multiplex PCR; TCRdb's copy has only in-frame clones and leaves some out. The profile covers approximately 140,000 clones, with approximately 86% appearing a single time and 2.5% to 4% taken by the ten largest. The sample was peripheral blood. The source of these receptors is a man between 65 and 85 years old with acute or convalescent COVID-19.

V is TRBV28 and J is TRBJ1-5, with D maybe TRBD1 (6 bases). In germline, CDR1 is MDHEN, CDR2 SYDVKM. The CDR3 covers 14 residues. V was clipped by 9 bases and J by 3 bases, with 15 bases between them. This CDR3 reads CASVPTGHNQPQHF. The CDR3 DNA follows: TGTGCCAGTGTCCCAACAGGGCACAATCAGCCCCAGCATTTT. The full variable domain, its missing parts supplied by reference TRBV28 and TRBJ1-5, is DVKVTQSSRYLVKRTGEKVFLECVQDMDHENMFWYRQDPGLGLRLIYFSYDVKMKEKGDIPEGYSVSREKKERFSLILESASTNQTSMYLCASVPTGHNQPQHFGDGTRLSIL.

This chain joins TRBV6-5 and TRBJ2-1; a weak D match, TRBD1 (6 bases). V was cut by 6 bases and J by 8 bases, with 17 bases left in between. From germline, CDR1 is MNHEY and CDR2 SVGAGI. This CDR3 spans 14 amino acids. CDR3 sequence (DNA): TGTGCCAGCAGGCGGACAGTTTCTGGAGATGAGCAGTTCTTC. Protein: CASRRTVSGDEQFF.

The rearrangement uses TRBV14 and TRBJ2-3, with D maybe TRBD2 (5 bases). V lost 4 bases and J lost 4, with 9 bases in between. This CDR3 comprises 13 residues. Germline CDR1 is SGHDN and CDR2 is FVKESK. CDR3 sequence: CASSRPGADTQYF. For the CDR3, the DNA is TGTGCCAGCAGCCGCCCCGGGGCAGATACGCAGTATTTT.

The chain joins TRBV10-3 to TRBJ2-5, with 8 bases fitting TRBD1. Germline lookup yields CDR1 ENHRY and CDR2 SYGVKD. With 10 bases clipped from V and 1 base from J, the junction kept 2 bases outside the gene matches. The CDR3 runs to 12 residues. The CDR3 loop reads CATGQGQETQYF. CDR3 DNA: TGTGCCACAGGACAGGGCCAAGAGACCCAGTACTTC.